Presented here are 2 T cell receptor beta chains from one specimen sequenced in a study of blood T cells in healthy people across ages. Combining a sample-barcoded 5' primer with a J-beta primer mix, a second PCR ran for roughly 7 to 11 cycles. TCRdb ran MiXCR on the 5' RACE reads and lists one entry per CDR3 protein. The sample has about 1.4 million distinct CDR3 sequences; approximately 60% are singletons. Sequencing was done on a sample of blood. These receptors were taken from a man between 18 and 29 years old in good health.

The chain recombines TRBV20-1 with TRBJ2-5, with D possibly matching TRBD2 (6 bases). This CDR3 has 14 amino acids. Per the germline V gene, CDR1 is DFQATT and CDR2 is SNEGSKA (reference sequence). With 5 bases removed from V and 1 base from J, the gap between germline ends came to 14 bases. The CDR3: CSALEGPIQETQYF. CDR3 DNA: TGCAGTGCTCTGGAGGGACCCATCCAAGAGACCCAGTACTTC.

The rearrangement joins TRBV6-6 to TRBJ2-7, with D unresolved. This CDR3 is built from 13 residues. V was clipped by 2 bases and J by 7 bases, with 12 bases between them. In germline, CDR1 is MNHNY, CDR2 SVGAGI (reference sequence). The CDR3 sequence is CASSYEAYVEQYF. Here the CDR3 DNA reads TGTGCCAGCAGTTACGAAGCCTACGTAGAGCAGTACTTC.